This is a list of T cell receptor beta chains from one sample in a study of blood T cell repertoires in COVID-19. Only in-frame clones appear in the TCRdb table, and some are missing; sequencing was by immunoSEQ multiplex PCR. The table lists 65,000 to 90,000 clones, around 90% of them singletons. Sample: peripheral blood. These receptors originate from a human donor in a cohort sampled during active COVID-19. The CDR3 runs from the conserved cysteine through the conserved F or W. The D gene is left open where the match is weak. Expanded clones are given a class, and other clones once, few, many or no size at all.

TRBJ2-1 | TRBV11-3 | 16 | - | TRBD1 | TGTGCCAGCAGCTTAGGCCTGGTGCAGGGGGTTGGTGAGCAGTTCTTC | CASSLGLVQGVGEQFF
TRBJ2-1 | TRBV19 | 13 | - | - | TGTGCCAGTAGTATTACCCGCGTGAATGAGCAGTTCTTC | CASSITRVNEQFF
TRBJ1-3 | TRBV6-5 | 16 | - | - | TGTGCCAGCAGTTACTCTATAGGGGTGGCCGGAAACACCATATATTTT | CASSYSIGVAGNTIYF
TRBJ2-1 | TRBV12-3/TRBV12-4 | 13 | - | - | TGTGCCAGCAGTAAAATGGAACGGGTCGAGCAGTTCTTC | CASSKMERVEQFF
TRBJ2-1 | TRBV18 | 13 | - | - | TGTGCCAGCTCACTCGCAGGGCTCAATGAGCAGTTCTTC | CASSLAGLNEQFF
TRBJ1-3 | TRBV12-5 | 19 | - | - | TGTGCTAGTGGTTTGTTTGAAAGTTGGGAGCGGACCTCTGGAAACACCATATATTTT | CASGLFESWERTSGNTIYF
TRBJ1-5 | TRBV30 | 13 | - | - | TGTGCCTGGAGTTCGGAAGGGGGTCAGCCCCAGCATTTT | CAWSSEGGQPQHF
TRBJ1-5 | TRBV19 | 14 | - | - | TGTGCCAGTAGTATTCAGGGGTTGAGTCAGCCCCAGCATTTT | CASSIQGLSQPQHF
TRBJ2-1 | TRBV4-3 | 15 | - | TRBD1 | TGCGCCAGCAGCCCGGACAGGGGGACCTCCAATGAGCAGTTCTTC | CASSPDRGTSNEQFF
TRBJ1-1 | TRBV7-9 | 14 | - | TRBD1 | TGTGCCAGCAGACCTTGGACAGGGGGCACTGAAGCTTTCTTT | CASRPWTGGTEAFF
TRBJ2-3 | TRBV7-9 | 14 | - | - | TGTGCCAGCAGCGCGACTAGGCGCACAGATACGCAGTATTTT | CASSATRRTDTQYF
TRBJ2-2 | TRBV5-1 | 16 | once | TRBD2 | TGCGCCAGCAGCTTGGCACTAGCGGGGGCCGGCGGGGAGCTGTTTTTT | CASSLALAGAGGELFF
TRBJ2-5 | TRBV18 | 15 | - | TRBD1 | TGTGCCAGCTCACCCGGACAGGACCGCAGAGAGACCCAGTACTTC | CASSPGQDRRETQYF
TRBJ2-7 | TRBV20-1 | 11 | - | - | TGCAGTGCTAGCGAGGTCGCCGAGCAGTACTTC | CSASEVAEQYF
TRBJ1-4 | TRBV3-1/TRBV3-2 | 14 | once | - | TGTGCCAGCAGCCAAGGACGGGGGGGGGAAAAACTGTTTTTT | CASSQGRGGEKLFF
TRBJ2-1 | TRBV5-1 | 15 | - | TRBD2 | TGCGCCAGCAAAATAGCGGGGGAGTCCTACAATGAGCAGTTCTTC | CASKIAGESYNEQFF
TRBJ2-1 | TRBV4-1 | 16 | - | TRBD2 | TGCGCCAGCAGCCAAGAGACTAGCGGGCCCTACAATGAGCAGTTCTTC | CASSQETSGPYNEQFF
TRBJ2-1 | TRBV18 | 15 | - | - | TGTGCCAGCTCACTACAGGGAACCCCCTACAATGAGCAGTTCTTC | CASSLQGTPYNEQFF
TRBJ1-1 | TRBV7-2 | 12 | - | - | TGTGCCAGCGGTAATCCGGACACTGAAGCTTTCTTT | CASGNPDTEAFF